The 14 T cell receptor beta chains in this list originate from one sample, sequenced in a study of shared clonotypes between healthy human individuals. Some clones are missing from TCRdb's copy, which holds only in-frame ones; the method was immunoSEQ multiplex PCR. This table has millions of clones, 90% to 95% appearing once. CD45RO-negative, CCR7-positively selected cells formed the naive CD8 fraction, excluding terminally differentiated effector memory CD45RA+ cells. Sequenced: naive CD8+ T cells from PBMCs. All receptors derive from a man aged 18 to 29 in good health. Some clones in this sample may be carry-over from other donors' samples.

The rearrangement links TRBV5-4 to TRBJ1-1; TRBD1 aligns across 9 bases. V dropped 4 bases and J dropped 0; count of bases not matched to a gene: 4. This CDR3 is built from 15 residues. CDR1 SGHNT and CDR2 YYREEE come from the germline V gene (reference sequence). CDR3 region: CASSPGQGLNTEAFF. The CDR3 nucleotides read TGTGCCAGCAGCCCGGGACAGGGCTTGAACACTGAAGCTTTCTTT.

The CDR3 region is CASSLGPGTISYEQYF. In nucleotides, the CDR3 is TGTGCCAGCAGCTTAGGCCCCGGGACTATCTCCTACGAGCAGTACTTC. This chain links TRBV7-9 with TRBJ2-7; 7 bases are shared with TRBD2. J gave up 0 bases and V 1 base, and 6 bases lay outside the gene matches. The CDR3 runs 16 residues. Germline V gene data show CDR1 as SEHNR and CDR2 as FQNEAQ (reference sequence).

This clone was observed a few times. The chain uses TRBV28 and TRBJ1-2; D unresolved. This CDR3 is built from 11 residues. V gave up 4 bases and J gave up 7 bases, with 7 bases separating them. The V gene's germline CDR1 is MDHEN and CDR2 SYDVKM. This CDR3 is CASSSFTGYTF. In DNA, the CDR3 is TGTGCCAGCAGTTCATTCACTGGCTACACCTTC.

This chain connects TRBV4-2 to TRBJ1-4; the D gene is possibly TRBD1 (6 bases). The V end lost 0 bases, the J end lost 0 bases, and 11 bases lay between the germline ends. This CDR3 region has 17 residues. CDR1 is LGHNA and CDR2 is YNFKEQ in the germline V gene. CDR3 region: CASSQERDIATNEKLFF. The CDR3 DNA is TGTGCCAGCAGCCAAGAGAGGGACATAGCAACTAATGAAAAACTGTTTTTT.

The genes are TRBV7-9 and TRBJ2-7, with 7 bases that match TRBD1. The J segment lost 2 bases and the V segment lost 8 bases, leaving 9 bases of the junction unmatched. Germline V gene data show CDR1 as SEHNR and CDR2 as FQNEAQ (reference sequence). The CDR3 totals 14 residues. CDR3 in amino acids: CASDIGGNPYEQYF. The CDR3, as DNA: TGTGCCAGCGATATAGGGGGCAACCCCTACGAGCAGTACTTC.

This chain joins TRBV9 and TRBJ2-1; TRBD2 agrees at 7 bases. Germline V gives CDR1 SGDLS, CDR2 YYNGEE. This CDR3 contains 16 residues. The V and J ends lost 7 bases and 4 bases, in that order; junction bases with no gene match: 14. CDR3 amino acids: CASSAASGAKYNEQFF. The CDR3 coding sequence is TGTGCCAGCTCCGCGGCAAGCGGGGCGAAGTACAATGAGCAGTTCTTC.

The V and J genes are TRBV28 and TRBJ2-3; unclear D gene. The CDR3 spans 13 residues. V lost 5 bases and J 6 bases, leaving 12 bases between the germline ends. CDR1 MDHEN and CDR2 SYDVKM come from the germline V gene. The CDR3 nucleotides read TGTGCCAGCAGTCCACACCGGGCTGATACGCAGTATTTT. The encoded protein is CASSPHRADTQYF.

The chain uses TRBV19 and TRBJ2-2; 8 bases are a match to TRBD2. The CDR3 covers 15 residues. Germline trimming cut 3 bases from V and 5 bases from J; bases unmatched to any gene: 5. Germline V gene data show CDR1 as LNHDA and CDR2 as SQIVND (reference sequence). The CDR3 sequence: CASSIGTSRTGELFF. The CDR3 DNA sequence: TGTGCCAGTAGTATCGGGACTAGTCGAACCGGGGAGCTGTTTTTT.

V is TRBV7-3 and J is TRBJ2-7, with TRBD2 matching 7 bases. Germline V gene lookup returns CDR1 SGHTA and CDR2 FQGTGA. Trimming at V came to 7 bases and at J to 6 bases, leaving 9 bases not matched to a gene. The CDR3 spans 13 residues. CDR3 sequence reads: CASNSGKYSEQYF. The CDR3 DNA follows: TGTGCCAGCAACAGCGGGAAATATTCCGAGCAGTACTTC. Together with reference TRBV7-3 and TRBJ2-7, the CDR3 gives the full variable domain: GAGVSQTPSNKVTEKGKYVELRCDPISGHTALYWYRQSLGQGPEFLIYFQGTGAADDSGLPNDRFFAVRPEGSVSTLKIQRTERGDSAVYLCASNSGKYSEQYFGPGTRLTVT.

CDR3 protein: CASSLLISGGTDTQYF. CDR3 in DNA: TGTGCCAGCAGCCTACTAATTTCGGGGGGCACAGATACGCAGTATTTT. The chain carries TRBV7-8 and TRBJ2-3; D may be TRBD2 (6 bases). CDR3 size: 16 residues. Trimming pared 5 bases from V and 1 base from J, leaving 16 bases between. CDR1 SGHVS and CDR2 FQNEAQ come from the germline V gene.

This chain uses TRBV11-2 with TRBJ2-5; 10 nucleotides line up with TRBD1. CDR3 size: 15 residues. V was clipped by 5 bases and J by 3 bases; unmatched bases: 6. Germline CDR1 SGHAT, CDR2 FQNNGV. The CDR3 reads CASSPWTGGEETQYF. As DNA, the CDR3 is TGTGCCAGCAGCCCTTGGACAGGGGGGGAAGAGACCCAGTACTTC.

J is TRBJ2-1 and V is TRBV28, with D perhaps TRBD2 (6 bases). Germline-derived CDR1 and CDR2 are MDHEN and SYDVKM. CDR3 length: 16 amino acids. V was clipped by 3 bases and J by 1 base, with 13 bases between them. CDR3 sequence (DNA): TGTGCCAGCAGTTTCGGGGGACCTTCATCCTACAATGAGCAGTTCTTC. This gives the protein CASSFGGPSSYNEQFF.

This sequence joins TRBV16 and TRBJ1-2; D gene unclear. Looked up from germline, CDR1 is KGHSY and CDR2 is FQNENV. Between the trimmed V and J ends, which lost 0 bases and 5 bases, there was a span of 22 bases. The CDR3 has 18 residues. CDR3 residues: CASSQSSDGRLVNYGYTF. The CDR3 DNA follows: TGTGCCAGCAGCCAATCCTCGGACGGAAGGCTCGTGAATTATGGCTACACCTTC.

V gene TRBV5-1 combines with J gene TRBJ2-7, with 7 positions matching TRBD1. Germline CDR1 SGHRS, CDR2 YFSETQ. This CDR3 has 14 amino acids. The ends lost 8 bases at V and 3 bases at J; junction bases unmatched: 11. The CDR3 DNA reads TGCGCCAGTTCTCAGGACAGGTTCGTCTACGAGCAGTACTTC. Translation: CASSQDRFVYEQYF.